This paragraph reports one T cell receptor (beta chain). This clonotype was seen a few times. The antigen this receptor binds is unknown. No base qualities exist here, and no much larger clone lies one base off it. Library preparation employed 5' RACE. Sequencing took place on an Illumina HiSeq 2500. A second roughly 6 to 12 cycle PCR used a sample-barcoded 5' primer and a J-beta primer mix. A unique molecular identifier was introduced onto each TCR beta cDNA molecule by a template-switch 5' adaptor carrying 12 random nucleotides. At least 3 million CDR3-containing paired-end reads were obtained from each sample. All of the RNA was converted into first-strand cDNA using the Mint cDNA synthesis kit, with a TRBC-specific oligonucleotide serving as the primer. After uracil-DNA glycosylase treatment, a first 18-cycle PCR used universal primers M1SS and BC2_uni_R on all cDNA. Turning to the authors' computational methods: For normalization, 1 million high-quality reads, each with a distinct molecular identifier, were randomly selected from each sample. Reads with shared molecular identifiers were discarded instead of being binned into consensus sequences. MiTCR, set to a Q25 quality threshold and the strictest error-elimination algorithm, was used for CDR3 identification, clonotype clustering and error correction. Lower-bound total TCR beta diversity was estimated with a nonparametric unseen species model using Euler transformation. The public reads were quality trimmed at Q25 with fastp and then assembled into clones with MiXCR by TCRdb, keeping productive beta chains. CDR3 protein sequences are deduplicated, and each keeps its most common genes and DNA. For this entry, the V and J calls and clone size follow TCRdb and not the study's own pipeline. This sample holds 700,000 or so distinct CDR3 sequences; 22% were observed only once. In total, the top ten clones hold roughly 22% of the sample.

The record originates from a study of blood T cells in healthy people across ages (dated by TCRdb to about 2015). Background for the entire study: In model experiments, roughly one uniquely barcoded TCR beta cDNA molecule per two T cells was captured by template switching. Using deep sequencing normalized with unique cDNA molecular identifiers, the study measured how TCR beta repertoire diversity changes with age. The donors were split into four age groups: young (average 16 years), middle-aged (about 40), aged (roughly 68) and long-lived (approximately 89). Donors of different ages were randomly distributed across sequencing lanes to avoid experimental bias. For two donors (one aged 18 to 29 and one aged 80 or older), the study analyzed two additional independent replicas of 1 million unique cDNA reads from the same blood draw. The full study reports these points: As age increased, observed TCR beta diversity per million T cells dropped in a roughly linear way, and a significant reduction was already evident by age about 40. Since profiling was done on bulk unsorted PBMCs, naive and antigen-experienced compartments could not be conclusively compared. There was a strong correlation between observed TCR beta diversity and the percentage of naive T cells measured by flow cytometry. Because donor CMV infection status was unknown, age-related changes in expanded clonotypes were potentially confounded. Total diversity estimates from one million sequenced T cells were considered lower bounds and underestimates. Compared with the aged group, more naive CD4+ T cells, fewer expanded clones and increased TCR diversity were shown by the long-lived group, suggesting age selection.

The donors were under 40 Caucasian individuals from Russia, aged 6 to 90 years, who were systemically healthy. Each donor gave 9.5 to 10 milliliters of peripheral blood, drawn into EDTA-treated Vacutainer tubes. Ficoll-Paque density-gradient centrifugation was used to isolate PBMCs, with at least 6.5 million per sample. Trizol reagent was used to extract total RNA from PBMCs, with at least 6 micrograms per sample. The percentages of naive CD45RAhigh/CD27high T cells were determined by flow cytometry on a PBMC aliquot from every donor. From the cysteine up to the phenylalanine, the CDR3 has a length of 13 residues. Just CDR3 DNA is preserved here, 39 bases in frame from base 1. The junction carries 7 bases between V and J, which are trimmed by 5 bases and 2 bases respectively. From a lookup of the germline V gene (reference sequence), CDR1 and CDR2 are DFQATT and SNEGSKA.

The sequence joins TRBV20-1 to TRBJ2-6, with no confident D gene call. Material: blood. The receptor was derived from a man between 65 and 85 years old in good health. The nucleotides are TGCAGTGCTTTAGGACCTGGGGCCAACGTCCTGACTTTC. This yields the protein CSALGPGANVLTF.